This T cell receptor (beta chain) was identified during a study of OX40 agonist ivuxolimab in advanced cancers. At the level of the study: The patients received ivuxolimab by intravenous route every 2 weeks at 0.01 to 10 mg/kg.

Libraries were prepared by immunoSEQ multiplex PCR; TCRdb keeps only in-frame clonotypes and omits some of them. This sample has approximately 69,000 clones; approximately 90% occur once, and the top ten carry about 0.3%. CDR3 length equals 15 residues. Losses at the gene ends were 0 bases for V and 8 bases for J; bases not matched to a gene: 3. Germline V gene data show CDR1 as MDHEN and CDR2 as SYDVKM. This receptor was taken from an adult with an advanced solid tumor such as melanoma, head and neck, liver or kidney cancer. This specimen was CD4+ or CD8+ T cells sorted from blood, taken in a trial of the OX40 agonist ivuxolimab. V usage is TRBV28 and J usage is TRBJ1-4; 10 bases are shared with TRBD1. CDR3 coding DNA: TGTGCCAGCAGTTTATGGGGACAGGGGAGGGAAAAACTGTTTTTT. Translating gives CASSLWGQGREKLFF.